This entry features one T cell receptor beta chain sequence. The sample belongs to a study of blood T cell repertoires in COVID-19. Study details: T cells, B-cell-depleted T cells, or PBMCs supplied cDNA or gDNA.

There are 13 residues in the CDR3. V was trimmed by 0 bases and J by 11 bases, leaving 14 bases between them. CDR1 is SGHRS, CDR2 YFSETQ, per germline. The protocol was immunoSEQ multiplex PCR, while the TCRdb copy is restricted to in-frame clones and leaves out a portion. The sample consists of roughly 33,000 clones, around 88% of them appearing once. The source of this sequence is a human donor in a cohort sampled during active COVID-19. The source material was peripheral blood. The chain has TRBV5-1 and TRBJ1-1, with a tentative D call TRBD1 (6 bases). The CDR3 protein is CASSLEGHQAAFF. The CDR3 DNA reads as TGCGCCAGCAGCTTGGAGGGACACCAAGCCGCTTTCTTT. Based on the CDR3 plus reference TRBV5-1 and TRBJ1-1, the full variable domain is KAGVTQTPRYLIKTRGQQVTLSCSPISGHRSVSWYQQTPGQGLQFLFEYFSETQRNKGNFPGRFSGRQFSNSRSEMNVSTLELGDSALYLCASSLEGHQAAFFGQGTRLTVV.